This is a list of T cell receptor beta chains from one sample in a study of monozygotic twins with inflammatory bowel disease. TCRdb reprocessed the 5' RACE reads and keeps a single row for each CDR3 protein, giving no DNA. The sample data list more than 100,000 distinct CDR3 sequences. Sequencing input: blood. The receptors come from a human donor with ulcerative colitis or Crohn's disease, or a healthy co-twin of an affected twin (not recorded which). CDR3s include the opening cysteine and the closing phenylalanine or tryptophan. Fields, in order: V gene, J gene, CDR3 protein.

>TRBV6-4|TRBJ2-2
CASSVTPAVFGELFF
>TRBV6-1|TRBJ2-5
CASSVGTQETQYF
>TRBV12-3/TRBV12-4|TRBJ1-3
CAKGASHGNTIYF
>TRBV6-4|TRBJ1-5
CASSGHNLSSQPQHF
>TRBV20-1|TRBJ1-3
CSASRQPQGNTIYF
>TRBV12-3/TRBV12-4|TRBJ2-4
CASSLWIRDKNIQYF
>TRBV10-3|TRBJ2-7
CAISEAGLAGGPYEQYF
>TRBV6-1|TRBJ1-5
CASSQMRDRGPINQPQHF
>TRBV12-3/TRBV12-4|TRBJ1-1
CASSYTRGRGGEAFF
>TRBV7-8|TRBJ2-1
CASSFSAGDQHEQFF
>TRBV6-5|TRBJ1-6
CASSSTTGSSYNSPLHF
>TRBV12-3/TRBV12-4|TRBJ1-1
CASSTGTGTEAFF
>TRBV20-1|TRBJ1-3
CSASRSSGNTIYF
>TRBV29-1|TRBJ2-7
CSVEGGRSTSEQYF
>TRBV11-3|TRBJ2-1
CASSLGGISYNEQFF
>TRBV7-1|TRBJ2-1
CASSSTIYGPSSYKFGGFGQFF
>TRBV5-1|TRBJ1-4
CASSLWGTGTALATNEKLFF
>TRBV30|TRBJ2-2
CAWSTNTGELFF
>TRBV12-3/TRBV12-4|TRBJ2-7
CASSFQGEGEQYF
>TRBV6-1|TRBJ2-7
CASSTQGPTYEQYF
>TRBV2|TRBJ2-7
CASSEGRGSYEQYF
>TRBV28|TRBJ2-5
CASSLGGSGDQETQYF
>TRBV19|TRBJ1-5
CASNDRGYSNQPQHF
>TRBV7-2|TRBJ2-5
CASSLARGTETQYF
>TRBV7-9|TRBJ2-7
CASSPGDASSYEQYF
>TRBV7-2|TRBJ1-2
CASSLAGQEYGYTF
>TRBV20-1|TRBJ1-4
CSARDAPREKLFF
>TRBV7-8|TRBJ2-7
CASSLARDASYEQYF
>TRBV29-1|TRBJ2-7
CSVGGQPVGEQYF
>TRBV11-2|TRBJ1-5
CASSFRGNQPQHF
>TRBV20-1|TRBJ2-3
CSATPGGGGANTQYF
>TRBV9|TRBJ1-1
CASSPRGRAEAFF
>TRBV6-2/TRBV6-3|TRBJ2-1
CASSYLSGGAYNEQFF
>TRBV5-1|TRBJ2-7
CASSLGQGEQYF
>TRBV30|TRBJ2-7
CAWSGGYEQYF
>TRBV15|TRBJ1-5
CATSEGRHNQPQHF
>TRBV20-1|TRBJ2-3
CSGTSGSTDTQYF
>TRBV30|TRBJ1-5
CAVIRDSNQPQHF
>TRBV27|TRBJ1-2
CASSFMQAYGYTF
>TRBV9|TRBJ1-5
CASSVDQLPQPQHF
>TRBV7-8|TRBJ1-2
CASSPRLSNYGYTF
>TRBV7-2|TRBJ1-6
CASSPSPQGPYNSPLHF
>TRBV10-3|TRBJ1-1
CATAGGTEAFF
>TRBV9|TRBJ2-7
CASEIGTGGYEQYF
>TRBV12-3/TRBV12-4|TRBJ2-1
CASSLGGVGRREQFF
>TRBV12-3/TRBV12-4|TRBJ1-2
CASSLQGPFNYGYTF
>TRBV5-1|TRBJ2-7
CASSFSRDYEQYF
>TRBV5-6|TRBJ1-1
CASSRGRANTEAFF
>TRBV7-9|TRBJ1-5
CASSSDKSYQPQHF
>TRBV7-9|TRBJ1-6
CASSLTGQALPPLHF
>TRBV5-1|TRBJ1-1
CASSLAQGANTEAFF
>TRBV28|TRBJ1-2
CASSFAGTNYGYTF
>TRBV4-3|TRBJ2-2
CASSQGGGALTGELFF